Listed below are T cell receptor beta chains from one sample, sequenced in a study of neurological immune-mediated disorders. TCRdb reanalysed the 5' RACE reads using MiXCR and keeps one entry per CDR3 protein. The table records 70,000 to 95,000 distinct CDR3 sequences, 13% to 15% of them present only once. Sequencing used PBMCs. The receptor source for this set is a woman aged 50 to 60 in good health. Both conserved end residues are part of each CDR3. The D gene is left open where the match is weak. Rows may omit the clone size; those that give it use once, few, many or a size class.

.	.	TRBV12-3/TRBV12-4	TRBJ1-1	CASSLGGKTEVFF	TGTGCCAGCAGTTTGGGGGGTAAAACTGAAGTTTTCTTT
many	.	TRBV24-1	TRBJ2-7	CATSHRSSYEQYF	TGTGCCACCAGTCACAGGAGCTCCTACGAGCAGTACTTC
many	.	TRBV15	TRBJ1-1	CATGRTDTEAFF	TGTGCCACGGGCAGGACGGACACTGAAGCTTTCTTT
many	.	TRBV5-1	TRBJ2-4	CASSLGTAKNIQYF	TGCGCCAGCAGCCTCGGGACAGCCAAAAACATTCAGTACTTC
.	.	TRBV7-6	TRBJ2-2	CASTPTGGAANTGELFF	TGTGCCAGCACCCCCACCGGTGGGGCTGCGAACACCGGGGAGCTGTTTTTT
many	.	TRBV20-1	TRBJ1-2	CSARDPVTLANYGYTF	TGCAGTGCTAGAGATCCAGTTACGCTAGCTAACTATGGCTACACCTTC
many	.	TRBV7-8	TRBJ2-5	CASSSRPSRSSETQYF	TGTGCCAGCAGCTCCCGGCCCTCTAGATCTAGTGAGACCCAGTACTTC
many	TRBD1	TRBV20-1	TRBJ1-6	CSARDRGHIAAPLHF	TGCAGTGCTAGAGACAGGGGGCACATCGCGGCACCCCTCCACTTT
many	TRBD2	TRBV27	TRBJ2-1	CASRERGQWREQFF	TGTGCCAGCAGGGAGCGGGGTCAATGGAGGGAGCAGTTCTTC
many	.	TRBV5-1	TRBJ2-2	CASSSDNSGELFF	TGCGCCAGCAGCTCGGACAATAGCGGGGAGCTGTTTTTT
many	TRBD2	TRBV12-3/TRBV12-4	TRBJ2-1	CASSLSAGEQFF	TGTGCCAGCAGTTTATCAGCGGGGGAGCAGTTCTTC
many	TRBD2	TRBV12-3/TRBV12-4	TRBJ2-3	CASRKGLAGSTDTQYF	TGTGCCAGCAGGAAGGGACTAGCGGGATCCACAGATACGCAGTATTTT
many	TRBD1	TRBV18	TRBJ1-1	CASSGRGLTEAFF	TGTGCCAGCTCAGGCAGGGGGCTCACTGAAGCTTTCTTT
many	TRBD2	TRBV24-1	TRBJ2-3	CATGTSGPYNTQYF	TGTGCCACCGGGACTAGCGGCCCTTACAATACGCAGTATTTT
.	.	TRBV18	TRBJ1-1	CASSPTVLNTEAFF	TGTGCCAGCTCACCCACGGTCCTGAACACTGAAGCTTTCTTT
many	.	TRBV28	TRBJ1-1	CASSLFGALGTEAFF	TGTGCCAGCAGTTTATTTGGCGCCCTAGGGACTGAAGCTTTCTTT
.	TRBD1	TRBV3-1	TRBJ1-5	CASSQSEGGTGKQPQHF	TGTGCCAGCAGCCAATCGGAAGGAGGGACAGGGAAACAGCCCCAGCATTTT
many	.	TRBV7-2	TRBJ2-6	CASSGGSSGANVLTF	TGTGCCAGCAGCGGTGGGAGCTCTGGGGCCAACGTCCTGACTTTC
many	.	TRBV20-1	TRBJ1-6	CSALAAVGSPLHF	TGCAGTGCTTTGGCGGCAGTGGGATCACCCCTCCACTTT
many	.	TRBV7-9	TRBJ2-1	CASSFKVAYNEQFF	TGTGCCAGCAGCTTTAAAGTTGCATACAATGAGCAGTTCTTC
many	.	TRBV10-3	TRBJ2-5	CAIRAGSETQYF	TGTGCCATCAGGGCGGGGAGCGAGACCCAGTACTTC
few	TRBD1	TRBV20-1	TRBJ2-4	CSARPTGGAKNIQYF	TGCAGTGCTAGACCCACAGGGGGAGCCAAAAACATTCAGTACTTC
.	TRBD2	TRBV7-6	TRBJ2-1	CASSYSGGAAYNEQFF	TGTGCCAGCAGCTACAGCGGGGGGGCCGCCTACAATGAGCAGTTCTTC
many	TRBD2	TRBV5-1	TRBJ2-1	CASRPGGYNEQFF	TGCGCCAGCAGGCCGGGAGGGTACAATGAGCAGTTCTTC
.	TRBD1	TRBV12-3/TRBV12-4	TRBJ1-1	CASSPGQAREAFF	TGTGCCAGCAGTCCGGGACAGGCGCGTGAAGCTTTCTTT
few	.	TRBV7-9	TRBJ2-7	CASRPESSYEQYF	TGTGCCAGCAGACCTGAGAGCTCCTACGAGCAGTACTTC
.	.	TRBV12-3/TRBV12-4	TRBJ2-1	CVSRPRTRQDNEQFF	TGTGTTAGCAGACCCCGGACGAGACAGGATAATGAGCAGTTCTTC
many	.	TRBV5-5	TRBJ2-7	CASSLGQAYSYEQYF	TGTGCCAGCAGCTTGGGGCAGGCTTACTCCTACGAGCAGTACTTC
many	.	TRBV5-1	TRBJ1-3	CASSVDSGGNTIYF	TGCGCCAGCAGCGTGGACAGCGGAGGAAACACCATATATTTT
.	TRBD1	TRBV27	TRBJ2-7	CASKPGQGASYEQYF	TGTGCCAGCAAACCGGGACAGGGGGCTTCCTACGAGCAGTACTTC
many	TRBD2	TRBV12-3/TRBV12-4	TRBJ2-2	CASRHRTSGTGELFF	TGTGCCAGCAGACATAGGACTAGCGGGACCGGGGAGCTGTTTTTT
many	TRBD2	TRBV29-1	TRBJ2-1	CSPGGGNNEQFF	TGCAGCCCGGGGGGAGGAAACAATGAGCAGTTCTTC
few	.	TRBV2	TRBJ1-1	CANPGGLNTEAFF	TGTGCCAACCCGGGGGGTTTGAACACTGAAGCTTTCTTT
many	.	TRBV4-1	TRBJ2-2	CASSQERPGIGELFF	TGCGCCAGCAGCCAAGAGCGGCCGGGTATCGGGGAGCTGTTTTTT
many	TRBD2	TRBV5-4	TRBJ2-2	CASSLSSGRRTGELFF	TGTGCCAGCAGCTTGAGTAGCGGGAGAAGAACCGGGGAGCTGTTTTTT
many	TRBD1	TRBV28	TRBJ2-7	CASQQGWYEQYF	TGTGCCAGCCAACAGGGGTGGTACGAGCAGTACTTC
many	TRBD1	TRBV5-1	TRBJ1-6	CASSAGQGNNSPLHF	TGCGCCAGCAGCGCGGGACAGGGAAATAATTCACCCCTCCACTTT
many	.	TRBV28	TRBJ2-5	CASSPGREETQYF	TGTGCCAGCAGCCCCGGACGGGAAGAGACCCAGTACTTC
many	.	TRBV28	TRBJ2-4	CASSPERGFVAKNIQYF	TGTGCCAGCAGTCCAGAGAGGGGGTTTGTAGCCAAAAACATTCAGTACTTC
many	.	TRBV10-2	TRBJ2-7	CASSGPRTNYEQYF	TGCGCCAGCAGTGGCCCTAGGACCAACTACGAGCAGTACTTC
few	.	TRBV5-6	TRBJ1-5	CASSFRDAGYSNQPQHF	TGTGCCAGCAGCTTTCGGGACGCTGGTTATAGCAATCAGCCCCAGCATTTT
many	.	TRBV28	TRBJ1-4	CASNRQGPNEKLFF	TGTGCCAGCAACCGGCAGGGCCCAAATGAAAAACTGTTTTTT
many	.	TRBV5-1	TRBJ2-2	CASSLAQGPAGELFF	TGCGCCAGCAGCTTGGCGCAGGGGCCGGCCGGGGAGCTGTTTTTT
many	.	TRBV10-3	TRBJ1-1	CAISELGGGNTEAFF	TGTGCCATCAGTGAGCTGGGCGGTGGGAACACTGAAGCTTTCTTT
many	TRBD1	TRBV20-1	TRBJ2-7	CSAPRGQGAYEQYF	TGCAGTGCTCCCCGCGGACAGGGGGCCTACGAGCAGTACTTC
many	.	TRBV25-1	TRBJ2-2	CASSESRAVNTGELFF	TGTGCCAGCAGTGAATCCCGGGCCGTAAACACCGGGGAGCTGTTTTTT
many	TRBD2	TRBV7-2	TRBJ2-5	CASSLTSGRTTQYF	TGTGCCAGCAGCTTGACTAGCGGGAGGACTACCCAGTACTTC
many	TRBD1	TRBV5-1	TRBJ2-7	CASSYRTGVGPFEQYF	TGCGCCAGCAGCTACCGGACAGGGGTCGGGCCGTTCGAGCAGTACTTC
few	TRBD2	TRBV5-4	TRBJ2-3	CASSSGLAGYSDTQYF	TGTGCCAGCAGCTCGGGACTAGCGGGTTACTCAGATACGCAGTATTTT
.	.	TRBV5-1	TRBJ2-7	CASSVLILTYEQYF	TGCGCCAGCAGCGTACTCATTCTGACCTACGAGCAGTACTTC
many	TRBD2	TRBV20-1	TRBJ2-3	CSARIGVAGGVTDTQYF	TGCAGTGCTAGAATCGGGGTAGCGGGGGGCGTTACAGATACGCAGTATTTT
many	.	TRBV5-1	TRBJ2-3	CASSLVPSDTQYF	TGCGCCAGCAGCTTGGTTCCCTCAGATACGCAGTATTTT
many	.	TRBV10-3	TRBJ1-2	CAISALGGGQGYTF	TGTGCCATCTCAGCTTTAGGCGGAGGGCAAGGCTACACCTTC
many	.	TRBV9	TRBJ2-2	CASSVAGSGELFF	TGTGCCAGCAGCGTAGCGGGGTCCGGGGAGCTGTTTTTT
many	TRBD1	TRBV20-1	TRBJ1-2	CSARGSGQGGYGYTF	TGCAGTGCTAGAGGATCTGGACAGGGCGGGTATGGCTACACCTTC
many	.	TRBV5-1	TRBJ2-7	CASSSSGSHLEQYF	TGCGCCAGCAGCTCCTCGGGGAGCCACCTCGAGCAGTACTTC
.	TRBD1	TRBV5-1	TRBJ1-1	CASSYQGADTEALF	TGCGCCAGCAGCTATCAGGGGGCTGACACTGAAGCTTTATTT